This TCR beta chain was observed in a study of beta chain features in type 1 diabetes. What was sequenced were expressed TCRB transcripts, since all of the isolated RNA had been reverse transcribed. The table came from immunoSEQ multiplex PCR; TCRdb's copy has only in-frame clones and leaves some out. This sample yields about 370,000 clones, of which more than 12% are seen a single time; approximately 0.019% belongs to the top ten. From germline, CDR1 is MGHRA and CDR2 YSYEKL. Trimming took off 2 bases at V and 2 bases at J, with 10 bases between the two ends. There are 15 residues in the CDR3. The chain couples TRBV4-1 to TRBJ1-5; no definite D call. The sequencing sample was made of naive CD4+ T cells from blood. The sequence was collected from a woman younger than 35 in good health. In nucleotides, the CDR3 is TGCGCCAGCAGCCAACAGGATTTAGGCAATCAGCCCCAGCATTTT. Translation gives CASSQQDLGNQPQHF.